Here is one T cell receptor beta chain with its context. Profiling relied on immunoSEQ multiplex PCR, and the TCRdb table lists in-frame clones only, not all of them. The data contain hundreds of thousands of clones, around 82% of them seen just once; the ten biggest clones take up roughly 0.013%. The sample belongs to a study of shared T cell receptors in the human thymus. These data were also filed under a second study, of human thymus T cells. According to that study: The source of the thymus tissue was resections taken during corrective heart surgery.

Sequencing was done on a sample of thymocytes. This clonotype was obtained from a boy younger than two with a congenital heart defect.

The CDR3 region is CASSLAVTEISYEQYF. The CDR3 DNA sequence: TGCGCCAGCAGCTTGGCCGTGACAGAAATTTCCTACGAGCAGTACTTC. V gene TRBV5-1 combines with J gene TRBJ2-7; the D gene is possibly TRBD1 (5 bases). Germline V gene data show CDR1 as SGHRS and CDR2 as YFSETQ. The CDR3 spans 16 residues. V lost 0 bases and J 1 base, leaving 14 bases between the germline ends.